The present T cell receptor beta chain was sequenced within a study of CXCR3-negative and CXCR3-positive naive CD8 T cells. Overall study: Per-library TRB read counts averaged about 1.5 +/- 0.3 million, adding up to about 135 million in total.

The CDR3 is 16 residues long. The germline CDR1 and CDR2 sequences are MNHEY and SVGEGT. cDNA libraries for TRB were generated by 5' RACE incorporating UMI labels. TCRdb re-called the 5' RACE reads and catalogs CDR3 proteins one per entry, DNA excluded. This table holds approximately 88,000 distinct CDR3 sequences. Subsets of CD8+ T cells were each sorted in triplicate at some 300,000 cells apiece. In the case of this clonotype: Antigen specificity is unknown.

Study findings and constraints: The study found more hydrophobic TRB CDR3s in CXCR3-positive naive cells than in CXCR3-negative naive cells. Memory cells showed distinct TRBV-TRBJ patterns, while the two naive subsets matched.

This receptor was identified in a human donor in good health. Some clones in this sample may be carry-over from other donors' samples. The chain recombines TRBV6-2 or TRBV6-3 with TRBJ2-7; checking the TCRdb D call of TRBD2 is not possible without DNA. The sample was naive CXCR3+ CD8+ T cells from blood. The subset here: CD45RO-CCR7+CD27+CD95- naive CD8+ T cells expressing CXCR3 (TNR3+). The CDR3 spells CASSPPGLAGPYEQYF.